This T cell receptor (beta chain) was retrieved from a study of beta chain features in type 1 diabetes. As for the study in general: Patients shared similar age, gender and cell yields with healthy donors. The number of sorted cells examined across all samples was 107,917,701. Whole-study findings and limits: TCRB CDR3s from Type 1 diabetes patients were moderately but significantly shorter in all four CD4+ subsets.

Sorting with CD45RO/CCR7/CD25/CD127/CD95/CD27 yielded naive, central memory, regulatory and stem-like memory CD4+ cells. Purity above 95% was achieved in all sorted populations. In its sample, this clone was seen a few times. No antigen is known for it. Other DNA sequences from this sample encode an identical CDR3 as well. CDR3 length: 15 amino acids. Germline loops: CDR1 LNHNV, CDR2 YYDKDF (reference sequence). The germline V and J ends were trimmed by 3 bases and 1 base, with 7 bases remaining between them. The isolated RNA, all of it, was reverse transcribed, so expressed TCRB transcripts were what got sequenced. Only in-frame clones appear in the TCRdb table, and some are missing; sequencing was by immunoSEQ multiplex PCR. In the table there are around 280,000 clones, approximately 16% of which are singletons.

The sequence was collected from a man younger than 30 with type 1 diabetes. The rearrangement links TRBV15 to TRBJ2-6; D gene ambiguous. Specimen: naive CD4+ T cells from blood. The DNA for the CDR3 is TGTGCCACCAGCAGGCAGGTGTCTGGGGCCAACGTCCTGACTTTC. The encoded protein is CATSRQVSGANVLTF.